Listed here are 25 T cell receptor beta chains from one sample, sequenced in a study of T cell changes during pregnancy in multiple sclerosis. Sequencing was performed with immunoSEQ multiplex PCR; in TCRdb, only in-frame clones are kept and a portion is missing. The sample records fewer than 140,000 clones, about 90% being singletons. This specimen consisted of peripheral blood, obtained before pregnancy. The receptors derive from a female donor with multiple sclerosis, enrolled in a pregnancy study.

This chain uses TRBV6-6 with TRBJ1-2; 10 bases fit TRBD1. Germline CDR1 and CDR2: MNHNY and SVGAGI (reference sequence). V was pared by 6 bases and J by 4 bases, with 8 bases of the junction left unmatched. This CDR3 has 15 amino acids. CDR3 bases: TGTGCCAGCAGGAACGACAGGGGGCGCCGCTATGGCTACACCTTC. This encodes CASRNDRGRRYGYTF.

The V call is TRBV15, the J call TRBJ2-7; a possible D gene is TRBD2 (5 bases). CDR3 length: 12 amino acids. CDR1 is LNHNV, CDR2 YYDKDF, per germline (reference sequence). Trimming cost V 2 bases and J 7 bases, with 9 bases left between them. This CDR3 reads CATSRSRGEQYF. CDR3 sequence (DNA): TGTGCCACCAGCAGATCCCGGGGAGAGCAGTACTTC. Based on the CDR3 plus reference TRBV15 and TRBJ2-7, the full variable domain is DAMVIQNPRYQVTQFGKPVTLSCSQTLNHNVMYWYQQKSSQAPKLLFHYYDKDFNNEADTPDNFQSRRPNTSFCFLDIRSPGLGDTAMYLCATSRSRGEQYFGPGTRLTVT.

This clone was counted a few times. This chain connects TRBV6-5 to TRBJ1-4; 9 nucleotides align to TRBD1. V shed 2 bases, J shed 2 bases, and the junction held 0 bases outside the gene matches. The CDR3 sequence is 15 residues long. Germline V gene lookup returns CDR1 MNHEY and CDR2 SVGAGI. The CDR3 DNA sequence: TGTGCCAGCAGTTACGGACAGGGGACTAATGAAAAACTGTTTTTT. Translation: CASSYGQGTNEKLFF.

This chain links TRBV18 with TRBJ2-3; 13 nucleotides match TRBD2. Unmatched junction bases numbered 12, after V lost 1 base and J lost 5 bases. CDR1 is KGHSH, CDR2 LQKENI, per germline. The length of the CDR3 is 19 residues. The CDR3 DNA follows: TGTGCCAGCTCACCACGCACACTAGCGGGGGGGCAATCGGTAGATACGCAGTATTTT. Residues: CASSPRTLAGGQSVDTQYF.

The rearrangement links TRBV2 to TRBJ2-1; 7 bases are shared with TRBD1. Per the germline V gene, CDR1 is SNHLY and CDR2 is FYNNEI. CDR3 size: 13 residues. Trimming at V came to 5 bases and at J to 9 bases, leaving 7 bases not matched to a gene. The CDR3, as DNA: TGTGCCAGCAGTAAGACAGGGATCCTTGAGCAGTTCTTC. Translation: CASSKTGILEQFF.

This chain connects TRBV6-4 to TRBJ1-1; TRBD1 is a possible D gene (5 bases). This CDR3 is built from 13 residues. CDR1 is MRHNA, CDR2 SNTAGT, per germline. Trimming took off 6 bases at V and 1 base at J, with 9 bases between the two ends. The CDR3 sequence: CASSRGENTEAFF. CDR3 in DNA: TGTGCCAGCAGCCGGGGGGAGAACACTGAAGCTTTCTTT.

This chain joins TRBV7-9 and TRBJ2-1, with 10 bases fitting TRBD1. The ends lost 5 bases at V and 3 bases at J; junction bases unmatched: 7. Germline CDR1 SEHNR, CDR2 FQNEAQ (reference sequence). CDR3 length: 16 residues. CDR3 nucleotide sequence: TGTGCCAGCAGCCTCTCCGGGACAGGGGTCTACAATGAGCAGTTCTTC. Amino acids: CASSLSGTGVYNEQFF.

The J gene is TRBJ2-7, the V gene TRBV4-1; 9 bases are shared with TRBD1. The CDR3 sequence is 18 residues long. The V and J ends lost 4 bases and 5 bases, in that order; junction bases with no gene match: 18. In germline, CDR1 is MGHRA, CDR2 YSYEKL. The DNA of the CDR3 is TGCGCCAGCAGCCGGCTACCTGGAGGGGGACAGGGAACAAACGAGCAGTACTTC. Its protein product is CASSRLPGGGQGTNEQYF.

The J gene is TRBJ1-2, the V gene TRBV6-9, with 7 bases that match TRBD1. Germline lookup yields CDR1 MNHGY and CDR2 SVAAGI. Trimming took 0 bases from V and 4 from J; bases not matched to a gene: 8. This CDR3 comprises 16 residues. The CDR3 sequence: CASSYSGTENFYGYTF. The CDR3 DNA is TGTGCCAGCAGTTATTCAGGGACAGAAAACTTCTATGGCTACACCTTC.

This chain connects TRBV27 to TRBJ1-2; weak D call: TRBD1 (6 bases). CDR3 length equals 14 residues. Germline V lookup: CDR1 MNHEY, CDR2 SMNVEV (reference sequence). V was cut by 6 bases and J by 8 bases, with 19 bases left in between. The CDR3 loop is CASRSGGGARGYTF. DNA for the CDR3: TGTGCCAGCAGGTCTGGAGGGGGGGCGAGGGGCTACACCTTC.

J is TRBJ1-5 and V is TRBV6-1, with D perhaps TRBD1 (5 bases). Germline assignment: CDR1 MNHNS and CDR2 SASEGT. V was cut by 4 bases and J by 7 bases, with 14 bases left in between. The CDR3 is 14 amino acids. DNA of the CDR3: TGTGCCAGCAGTGCCATGGAGGGGAGGCAGCCCCAGCATTTT. It specifies CASSAMEGRQPQHF.

CDR3 loop: CASSLTLGQPNTEAFF. The CDR3 nucleotides are TGTGCCAGCAGTTTGACCCTTGGGCAACCGAACACTGAAGCTTTCTTT. The chain links TRBV28 to TRBJ1-1, with no clear D. Germline V gene lookup returns CDR1 MDHEN and CDR2 SYDVKM. CDR3 length equals 16 residues. V lost 3 bases and J 1 base, leaving 15 bases between the germline ends.

The chain combines TRBV4-2 with TRBJ2-7, with D maybe TRBD2 (6 bases). CDR1 and CDR2 (germline): LGHNA, YNFKEQ. The CDR3 covers 14 residues. Trimming pared 3 bases from V and 2 bases from J, leaving 11 bases between. For the CDR3, the DNA is TGTGCCAGCAGCCAGGGGACTCCAACCTACGAGCAGTACTTC. It encodes CASSQGTPTYEQYF.

The rearrangement links TRBV29-1 to TRBJ1-1, with D perhaps matching TRBD1 (5 bases). Germline V gene lookup returns CDR1 SQVTM and CDR2 ANQGSEA. The CDR3 totals 12 residues. V was trimmed by 3 bases and J by 5 bases, leaving 10 bases between them. CDR3 bases: TGCAGCGTTGAGGGGCGTTGGACTGAAGCTTTCTTT. Amino acid sequence: CSVEGRWTEAFF.

The genes are TRBV7-2 and TRBJ2-3, with TRBD1 matching over 7 bases. Germline trimming cut 11 bases from V and 3 bases from J; bases unmatched to any gene: 11. This CDR3 spans 14 amino acids. Germline loops: CDR1 SGHTA, CDR2 FQGNSA. The CDR3 is CAGQTGTVTDTQYF. The CDR3 bases are TGTGCCGGGCAAACCGGGACAGTAACAGATACGCAGTATTTT.

V and J are TRBV5-5 and TRBJ2-7; 8 nucleotides agree with TRBD1. The V gene's germline CDR1 is SGHKS and CDR2 YYEKEE (reference sequence). The CDR3 totals 13 residues. V shed 4 bases and J 3 bases; nucleotides not matched to a gene: 3. The CDR3 DNA follows: TGTGCCAGCAGCCTACAGGGGGTCTACGAGCAGTACTTC. The encoded protein is CASSLQGVYEQYF.

The rearrangement joins TRBV2 to TRBJ1-1, with 10 bases matching TRBD1. The junction had 8 bases not matched to a gene; V was cut back by 3 bases and J by 1 base. Looked up from germline, CDR1 is SNHLY and CDR2 is FYNNEI. The CDR3 loop spans 17 amino acids. The CDR3 loop is CASSEIGQGDQNTEAFF. CDR3 sequence (DNA): TGTGCCAGCAGTGAGATTGGACAGGGGGATCAGAACACTGAAGCTTTCTTT.

This chain uses TRBV28 with TRBJ1-4; no clear D. CDR1 and CDR2 from the germline V gene are MDHEN and SYDVKM. Trimming stripped 2 bases from V and 8 bases from J, with 18 bases between. The CDR3 sequence is 16 residues long. DNA of the CDR3: TGTGCCAGCAGTTTAAGGTTTGATCCCCGGAGAGAAAAACTGTTTTTT. Amino acid sequence: CASSLRFDPRREKLFF.

V gene TRBV4-2 combines with J gene TRBJ2-1, with 11 bases matching TRBD1. The CDR3 length is 17 residues. The germline V gene encodes CDR1 LGHNA and CDR2 YNFKEQ. The V and J ends lost 1 base and 2 bases, in that order; junction bases with no gene match: 4. CDR3 coding DNA: TGTGCCAGCAGCCAAGTCCCGGGACAGGGGGCCTACAATGAGCAGTTCTTC. Amino acids: CASSQVPGQGAYNEQFF.

This clone has only a few counts. The chain couples TRBV5-6 to TRBJ2-7; 9 bases map to TRBD2. The length of the CDR3 is 15 residues. Germline CDR1 SGHDT, CDR2 YYEEEE. Germline trimming cut 0 bases from V and 6 bases from J; bases unmatched to any gene: 7. The CDR3 coding sequence is TGTGCCAGCAGCTTGGAACTAGCGGGTGGGTCCGAGCAGTACTTC. The encoded protein is CASSLELAGGSEQYF.

The V gene is TRBV5-4, the J gene TRBJ2-1; TRBD2 aligns across 11 bases. V was pared by 4 bases and J by 2 bases, with 14 bases of the junction left unmatched. There are 19 residues in the CDR3. Germline CDR1 and CDR2: SGHNT and YYREEE (reference sequence). For the CDR3, the DNA is TGTGCCAGCAGCCCGGGGACTAGCGGAGCTGTCATAACCTACAATGAGCAGTTCTTC. Its translation: CASSPGTSGAVITYNEQFF.

V usage is TRBV23-1 and J usage is TRBJ2-1; D not resolved. TRBV23-1 is classed as an ORF, of uncertain function. There are 14 residues in the CDR3. V was shortened by 1 base and J by 5 bases, with 9 bases between the two germline ends. The CDR3 reads CASSQFYTDNEQFF. DNA for the CDR3: TGCGCCAGCAGTCAATTCTACACAGACAATGAGCAGTTCTTC.

V is TRBV19 and J is TRBJ1-5; D is uncertain. The CDR3 covers 16 residues. Germline V gene lookup returns CDR1 LNHDA and CDR2 SQIVND (reference sequence). V lost 3 bases, J lost 3 bases, and 15 bases lay in between. This chain's CDR3 is CASSIVTAKLNQPQHF. The CDR3 DNA follows: TGTGCCAGTAGTATTGTTACAGCAAAGCTCAATCAGCCCCAGCATTTT.

The chain is built from TRBV11-2 and TRBJ2-1; 7 nucleotides agree with TRBD1. This CDR3 contains 19 residues. In germline, CDR1 is SGHAT, CDR2 FQNNGV. The ends lost 1 base at V and 0 bases at J; junction bases unmatched: 12. The CDR3 coding sequence is TGTGCCAGCAGCTTAGGTACAGGGGCGATGATCAACTCCTACAATGAGCAGTTCTTC. It codes for CASSLGTGAMINSYNEQFF.

Here the CDR3 DNA reads TGCGCCAGCAGCTTACAACTCGTAGGGGGTACTGGGGCCAACGTCCTGACTTTC. Translating it yields CASSLQLVGGTGANVLTF. The gene calls are TRBV4-1 and TRBJ2-6, with D possibly TRBD1 on 6 matching bases. This CDR3 spans 18 amino acids. V lost 5 bases to trimming and J lost 2 bases, with 19 bases between them. Per germline, CDR1 MGHRA and CDR2 YSYEKL.